Following are 28 T cell receptor beta chains from one sample sequenced in a study of vaccination and CD4 T cells after COVID-19. These receptors have no identified antigens. An Oncomine TCR Beta short-read assay was used to sequence the DNA from cultured CD4+ T cells. TCRdb re-called the PCR reads through MiXCR, storing one row per CDR3 protein. The data contain about 11,000 distinct CDR3 sequences, approximately 49% of them singletons. Treatment described: 10-day PBMC culture with coronavirus spike peptide pools or control peptides (ViraFEST assay). The sample comprised CD4+ T cells from blood, cultured in vitro. These receptors came from a human donor who had recovered from COVID-19.

V and J are TRBV4-1 and TRBJ1-2; D may be TRBD1 (6 bases). Trimming stripped 0 bases from V and 3 bases from J, with 11 bases between. Germline CDR1 is MGHRA and CDR2 is YSYEKL. This CDR3 comprises 15 residues. The CDR3 DNA follows: TGCGCCAGCAGCCAAGATCAGGGGCGCGACTATGGCTACACCTTC. Its translation: CASSQDQGRDYGYTF.

As DNA, the CDR3 is TGTGCCAGCAGGATGACAGGGGACACTGAAGCTTTCTTT. Translated, it gives CASRMTGDTEAFF. V is TRBV12-3 or TRBV12-4 and J is TRBJ1-1, with TRBD1 matching over 8 bases. The CDR3 has 13 residues. With V trimmed by 6 bases and J by 3 bases, 3 bases remained unmatched.

The chain links TRBV9 to TRBJ2-5; D possibly matches TRBD1 or TRBD2 (5 bases each). The CDR3 sequence is 14 residues long. V lost 2 bases and J 4 bases, leaving 12 bases between the germline ends. Germline CDR1 SGDLS, CDR2 YYNGEE. CDR3 residues: CASSVQGGRETQYF. The CDR3 DNA reads TGTGCCAGCAGCGTCCAGGGCGGGCGAGAGACCCAGTACTTC.

As regards this clonotype: Sequence at one end of the junction differs from germline and may be a read error. The chain is built from TRBV12-3 or TRBV12-4 and TRBJ1-3, with 9 bases identical to TRBD1. The CDR3 covers 15 residues. CDR3 nucleotides: TGTGCCAGCAGCCGTACGGGACAGGGTGGAGACACCATATATTTT. Translated: CASSRTGQGGDTIYF.

The gene calls are TRBV4-1 and TRBJ1-2, with D possibly being TRBD1 (5 bases). Trimming shortened V by 2 bases and J by 0 bases, and 7 bases separated the two germline ends. The CDR3 length is 14 residues. Germline V gene lookup returns CDR1 MGHRA and CDR2 YSYEKL. CDR3 bases: TGCGCCAGCAGCCAAACAGGACCTAACTATGGCTACACCTTC. Amino acid sequence: CASSQTGPNYGYTF.

In its sample, this clonotype ranks as large. This chain uses TRBV7-9 with TRBJ2-7; D is undetermined. Germline V gene lookup returns CDR1 SEHNR and CDR2 FQNEAQ (reference sequence). The CDR3 is 12 residues long. V was pared by 0 bases and J by 5 bases, with 5 bases between. CDR3 DNA: TGTGCCAGCAGCTTAGCGTCCCACGAGCAGTACTTC. This encodes CASSLASHEQYF.

V and J are TRBV27 and TRBJ1-3; 7 bases match TRBD1. This CDR3 is built from 15 residues. V lost 5 bases and J lost 4; bases outside the gene matches: 8. Germline loops: CDR1 MNHEY, CDR2 SMNVEV (reference sequence). CDR3 residues: CASSLQYRGGNTIYF. As DNA, the CDR3 is TGTGCCAGCAGTCTCCAATACAGGGGAGGAAACACCATATATTTT.

The chain is built from TRBV7-9 and TRBJ1-4, with TRBD1 matching over 9 bases. CDR1 and CDR2 (germline): SEHNR, FQNEAQ (reference sequence). CDR3 length: 14 residues. J was trimmed by 7 bases and V by 4 bases; bases with no gene match: 4. Written as DNA, the CDR3 is TGTGCCAGCAGCTCTGACAGGGGGGGTGAAAAACTGTTTTTT. The encoded protein is CASSSDRGGEKLFF.

The gene calls are TRBV6-5 and TRBJ2-7; the D call may be TRBD1 or TRBD2 (5 bases each). CDR1 is MNHEY and CDR2 is SVGAGI in the germline V gene. The CDR3 extends over 15 amino acids. Between the trimmed V and J ends, which lost 2 bases and 2 bases, there was a span of 13 bases. The CDR3 sequence: CASSYAGTGPYEQYF. The CDR3 bases are TGTGCCAGCAGTTACGCCGGGACCGGGCCCTACGAGCAGTACTTC.

CDR3 sequence (DNA): TGCAGTCCCACACAAGCTTTCTCTGGAAACACCATATATTTT. It translates to CSPTQAFSGNTIYF. The genes are TRBV20-1 and TRBJ1-3; D call uncertain. CDR1 and CDR2 (germline): DFQATT, SNEGSKA (reference sequence). V was pared by 8 bases and J by 0 bases, with 14 bases between. The CDR3 is 14 amino acids.

The rearrangement uses TRBV18 and TRBJ1-2; D unresolved. V shed 5 bases and J shed 4 bases, with 11 bases lying between them. CDR1 is KGHSH and CDR2 is LQKENI in the germline V gene. The CDR3 spans 13 residues. DNA for the CDR3: TGTGCCAGCTCAGAGGCGGGGTCCTATGGCTACACCTTC. Encoded protein: CASSEAGSYGYTF.

V and J are TRBV7-2 and TRBJ1-4; D gene uncertain. Germline lookup yields CDR1 SGHTA and CDR2 FQGNSA. The V end lost 1 base, the J end lost 6 bases, and 6 bases lay between the germline ends. This CDR3 has 13 amino acids. This CDR3 reads CASSLVADEKLFF. In nucleotides, the CDR3 is TGTGCCAGCAGCTTAGTTGCAGATGAAAAACTGTTTTTT.

This clonotype was seen more than once but under ten times. This chain connects TRBV14 to TRBJ1-2; D is ambiguous. This CDR3 is 15 amino acids long. The V and J ends lost 2 bases and 6 bases respectively, with 16 bases between them. CDR1 is SGHDN and CDR2 is FVKESK in the germline V gene. The CDR3 DNA follows: TGTGCCAGCAGCCAACTAGGACTCACATCGGATGGCTACACCTTC. Residues: CASSQLGLTSDGYTF.

The chain has TRBV24-1 and TRBJ1-1; 9 nucleotides line up with TRBD1. Losses at the gene ends were 3 bases for V and 5 bases for J; bases not matched to a gene: 9. This CDR3 is 16 amino acids long. Germline CDR1 is KGHDR and CDR2 is SFDVKD. CDR3 bases: TGTGCCACCAGTGATCCTCAGGGACAGGGTTGGACTGAAGCTTTCTTT. Translating it yields CATSDPQGQGWTEAFF.

J is TRBJ2-5 and V is TRBV2, with 11 bases lining up with TRBD1. V gave up 6 bases and J gave up 5 bases; unmatched junction bases: 5. Per the germline V gene, CDR1 is SNHLY and CDR2 is FYNNEI. The CDR3 is 14 amino acids. CDR3 in amino acids: CASRDRGLGETQYF. The CDR3 region has the DNA TGTGCCAGCAGGGACAGGGGGCTCGGGGAGACCCAGTACTTC. The whole variable domain, remainder taken from reference TRBV2 and TRBJ2-5, is EPEVTQTPSHQVTQMGQEVILRCVPISNHLYFYWYRQILGQKVEFLVSFYNNEISEKSEIFDDQFSVERPDGSNFTLKIRSTKLEDSAMYFCASRDRGLGETQYFGPGTRLLVL.

The chain recombines TRBV7-2 with TRBJ2-1; TRBD2 aligns across 7 bases. The V gene's germline CDR1 is SGHTA and CDR2 FQGNSA. The CDR3 length is 15 residues. The trim removed 2 bases at V and 8 bases at J, leaving 9 bases unmatched. The CDR3: CASSLKSGGLDEQFF. The CDR3 DNA follows: TGTGCCAGCAGCTTAAAATCGGGGGGACTGGATGAGCAGTTCTTC.

The CDR3 protein is CAWSLLATDTQYF. CDR3 in DNA: TGTGCCTGGAGCCTACTGGCCACAGATACGCAGTATTTT. The chain couples TRBV30 to TRBJ2-3; D unclear. Germline lookup yields CDR1 GTSNPN and CDR2 SVGIG (reference sequence). V lost 3 bases, J lost 2 bases, and 9 bases lay in between. The CDR3 is 13 amino acids.

The chain combines TRBV20-1 with TRBJ2-2, with 7 bases aligning to TRBD2. The CDR3 runs to 14 residues. Germline assignment: CDR1 DFQATT and CDR2 SNEGSKA (reference sequence). Losses at the gene ends were 3 bases for V and 7 bases for J; bases not matched to a gene: 8. DNA of the CDR3: TGCAGTGCTAGTAGCTCTAGCGGTATCGGGGAGCTGTTTTTT. Encoded protein: CSASSSSGIGELFF.

This clonotype was detected only a few times. V usage is TRBV6-5 and J usage is TRBJ1-1, with 8 bases aligning to TRBD1. CDR3 length equals 16 residues. Trimming cost V 4 bases and J 6 bases; bases outside gene matches: 13. The germline gives CDR1 MNHEY, CDR2 SVGAGI. The CDR3 sequence is CASSSQGASPPPEAFF. CDR3 DNA: TGTGCCAGCAGTTCGCAGGGGGCGAGTCCCCCACCTGAAGCTTTCTTT.

The chain joins TRBV20-1 to TRBJ1-5; 7 bases line up with TRBD1. This CDR3 has 15 residues. Germline V gene lookup returns CDR1 DFQATT and CDR2 SNEGSKA (reference sequence). The ends lost 6 bases at V and 0 bases at J; junction bases unmatched: 8. CDR3 bases: TGCAGTGCCCACAGGGGTCTTTATAGCAATCAGCCCCAGCATTTT. This gives the protein CSAHRGLYSNQPQHF.

This rearrangement joins TRBV20-1 to TRBJ1-1; D possibly corresponds to TRBD1 (5 bases). CDR3 length: 13 residues. Germline CDR1 and CDR2: DFQATT and SNEGSKA (reference sequence). V lost 3 bases to trimming and J lost 4 bases, with 12 bases between them. The CDR3 region is CSARPGGGTEAFF. The CDR3 nucleotides read TGCAGTGCTAGGCCCGGGGGTGGCACTGAAGCTTTCTTT.

This clonotype appeared a few times. This chain connects TRBV20-1 to TRBJ2-3; tentative D call: TRBD1 (5 bases). V dropped 1 base and J dropped 0 bases, with 8 bases sitting between them. The germline gives CDR1 DFQATT, CDR2 SNEGSKA (reference sequence). The CDR3 sequence is 14 residues long. Here the CDR3 reads CSARGQGSTDTQYF. The CDR3 DNA sequence: TGCAGTGCTAGAGGTCAGGGTAGCACAGATACGCAGTATTTT.

Sample share makes this clonotype large (0.1 to 1%). The CDR3 spells CASSFLPGGAGYTF. In DNA form, the CDR3 reads TGTGCCAGCAGTTTCCTCCCAGGGGGCGCGGGCTACACCTTC. This chain links TRBV28 with TRBJ1-2; 8 nucleotides match TRBD1. Trimming cost V 3 bases and J 8 bases; bases outside gene matches: 8. CDR1 and CDR2 from the germline V gene are MDHEN and SYDVKM. The CDR3 totals 14 residues.

This clonotype was seen more than once but under ten times. The chain is built from TRBV4-3 and TRBJ1-3; 7 positions agree with TRBD1. Germline trimming cut 4 bases from V and 4 bases from J; bases unmatched to any gene: 7. Germline V gene data show CDR1 as LGHNA and CDR2 as YSLEER. The CDR3 has 15 amino acids. The CDR3 region is CASSPTTGTGNTIYF. CDR3 in DNA: TGCGCCAGCAGCCCCACGACAGGGACAGGAAACACCATATATTTT.

J is TRBJ2-2 and V is TRBV7-8; D not certain. This CDR3 has 15 amino acids. Germline CDR1 and CDR2: SGHVS and FQNEAQ. V lost 5 bases to trimming and J lost 5 bases, with 15 bases between them. The CDR3 DNA reads TGTGCCAGCAGCCCTATGCGGAGACCTACCGGGGAGCTGTTTTTT. Its protein is CASSPMRRPTGELFF.

The genes are TRBV20-1 and TRBJ1-6, with D hard to call. Trimming took off 2 bases at V and 4 bases at J, with 12 bases between the two ends. The CDR3 extends over 15 amino acids. Germline-derived CDR1 and CDR2 are DFQATT and SNEGSKA (reference sequence). CDR3 sequence reads: CSARIDGSYNSPLHF. The CDR3, as DNA: TGCAGTGCTAGAATCGACGGAAGTTATAATTCACCCCTCCACTTT.

The chain couples TRBV27 to TRBJ2-2, with 12 bases lining up with TRBD1. The V gene end was trimmed by 8 bases and the J gene end by 6 bases; junction bases not matched to a gene: 4. Germline CDR1 and CDR2: MNHEY and SMNVEV (reference sequence). The length of the CDR3 is 14 residues. The CDR3 loop is CASAGQGAAGELFF. The CDR3 nucleotides are TGTGCCAGCGCGGGACAGGGGGCAGCCGGGGAGCTGTTTTTT.

This chain joins TRBV27 and TRBJ1-1; D is possibly TRBD1 (5 bases). The CDR3 runs 13 residues. Trimming removed 2 bases from V and 5 bases from J, with 9 bases in between. In germline, CDR1 is MNHEY, CDR2 SMNVEV (reference sequence). The CDR3 protein is CASSLIQATEAFF. The CDR3 bases are TGTGCCAGCAGTTTAATACAGGCGACTGAAGCTTTCTTT.